These 2 T cell receptor beta chains came from one sample sequenced in a study of shared clonotypes between healthy human individuals. Measured with immunoSEQ multiplex PCR; TCRdb has only the in-frame clones, and not every one. Found here are approximately 2.5 million clones, roughly 92% of them singletons; the top ten hold roughly 0.13%. Sequencing input: naive CD4+ T cells sorted from blood. Stated subset: CD45RA+ positively selected. All receptors come from a man aged 18 to 30 in good health.

The chain couples TRBV28 to TRBJ2-7, with D unclear. This CDR3 has 15 amino acids. The V and J ends lost 2 bases and 0 bases respectively, with 11 bases between them. CDR1 is MDHEN, CDR2 SYDVKM, per germline. CDR3 sequence: CASSLQTLSSYEQYF. CDR3 in DNA: TGTGCCAGCAGTTTACAGACATTAAGCTCCTACGAGCAGTACTTC. The whole variable domain, remainder taken from reference TRBV28 and TRBJ2-7, is DVKVTQSSRYLVKRTGEKVFLECVQDMDHENMFWYRQDPGLGLRLIYFSYDVKMKEKGDIPEGYSVSREKKERFSLILESASTNQTSMYLCASSLQTLSSYEQYFGPGTRLTVT.

The chain uses TRBV20-1 and TRBJ2-7, with D possibly being TRBD2 (5 bases). The V gene's germline CDR1 is DFQATT and CDR2 SNEGSKA (reference sequence). Trimming cost V 5 bases and J 7 bases, with 12 bases left between them. The CDR3 contains 11 residues. The CDR3 coding sequence is TGCAGTGCTCAAGCAGCGGTTGAGCAGTACTTC. It is translated as CSAQAAVEQYF.